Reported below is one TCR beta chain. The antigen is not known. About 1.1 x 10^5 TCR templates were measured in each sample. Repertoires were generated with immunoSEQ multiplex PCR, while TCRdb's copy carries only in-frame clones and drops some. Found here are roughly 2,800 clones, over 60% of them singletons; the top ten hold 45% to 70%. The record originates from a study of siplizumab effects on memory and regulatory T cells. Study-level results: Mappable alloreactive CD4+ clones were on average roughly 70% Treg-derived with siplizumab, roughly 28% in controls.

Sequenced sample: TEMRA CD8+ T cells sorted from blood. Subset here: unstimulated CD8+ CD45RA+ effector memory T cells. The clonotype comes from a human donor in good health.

Here the CDR3 DNA reads TGTGCCAGCAGCTCGCTAGGACAGGGGGCAAATCAGCCCCAGCATTTT. It translates to CASSSLGQGANQPQHF. The rearrangement uses TRBV7-9 and TRBJ1-5; 11 bases agree with TRBD1. This CDR3 region has 16 residues. Trimming took 4 bases from V and 4 from J; bases not matched to a gene: 6. Germline CDR1 reads SEHNR; CDR2 reads FQNEAQ (reference sequence).